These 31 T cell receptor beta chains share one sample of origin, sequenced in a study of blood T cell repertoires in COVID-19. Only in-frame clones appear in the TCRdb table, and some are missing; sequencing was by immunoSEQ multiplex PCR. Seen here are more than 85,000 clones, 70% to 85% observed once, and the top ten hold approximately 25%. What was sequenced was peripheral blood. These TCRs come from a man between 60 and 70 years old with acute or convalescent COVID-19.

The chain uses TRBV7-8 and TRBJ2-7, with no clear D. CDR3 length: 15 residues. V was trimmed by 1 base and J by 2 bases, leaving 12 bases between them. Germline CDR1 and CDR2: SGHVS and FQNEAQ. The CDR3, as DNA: TGTGCCAGCAGCTTAGTTGCAGGCTTGACCTACGAGCAGTACGTC. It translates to CASSLVAGLTYEQYV.

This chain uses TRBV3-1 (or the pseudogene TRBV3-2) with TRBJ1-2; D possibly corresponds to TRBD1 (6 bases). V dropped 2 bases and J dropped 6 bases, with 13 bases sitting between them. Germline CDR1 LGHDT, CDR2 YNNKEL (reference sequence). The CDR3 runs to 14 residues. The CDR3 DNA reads TGTGCCAGCAGCCAATGGGGGCGCATGGATGGCTACACCTTC. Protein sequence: CASSQWGRMDGYTF.

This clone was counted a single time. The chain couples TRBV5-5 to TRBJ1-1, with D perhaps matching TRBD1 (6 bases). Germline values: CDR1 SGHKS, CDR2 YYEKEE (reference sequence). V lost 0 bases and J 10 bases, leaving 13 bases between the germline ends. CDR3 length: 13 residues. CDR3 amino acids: CASSLVGLGGAFF. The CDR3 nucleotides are TGTGCCAGCAGCTTGGTGGGGTTAGGGGGAGCTTTCTTT.

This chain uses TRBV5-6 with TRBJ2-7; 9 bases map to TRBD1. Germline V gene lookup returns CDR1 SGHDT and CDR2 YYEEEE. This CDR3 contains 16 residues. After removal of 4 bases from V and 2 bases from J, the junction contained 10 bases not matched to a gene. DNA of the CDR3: TGTGCCAGCAGCCGTAAAGGGGACAGGGTTGCCTACGAGCAGTACTTC. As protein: CASSRKGDRVAYEQYF.

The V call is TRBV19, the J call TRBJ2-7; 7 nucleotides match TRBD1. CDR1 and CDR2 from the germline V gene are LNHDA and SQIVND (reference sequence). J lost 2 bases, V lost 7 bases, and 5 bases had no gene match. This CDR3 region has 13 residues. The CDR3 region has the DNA TGTGCCAGTACCAGGGGACAGACCTACGAGCAGTACTTC. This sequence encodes CASTRGQTYEQYF. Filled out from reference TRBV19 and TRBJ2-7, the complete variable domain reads DGGITQSPKYLFRKEGQNVTLSCEQNLNHDAMYWYRQDPGQGLRLIYYSQIVNDFQKGDIAEGYSVSREKKESFPLTVTSAQKNPTAFYLCASTRGQTYEQYFGPGTRLTVT.

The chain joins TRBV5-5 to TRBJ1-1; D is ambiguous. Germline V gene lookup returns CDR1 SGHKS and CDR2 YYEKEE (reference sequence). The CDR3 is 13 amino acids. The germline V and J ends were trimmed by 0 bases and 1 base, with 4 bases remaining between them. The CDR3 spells CASSLEANTEAFF. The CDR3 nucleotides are TGTGCCAGCAGCTTGGAAGCGAACACTGAAGCTTTCTTT.

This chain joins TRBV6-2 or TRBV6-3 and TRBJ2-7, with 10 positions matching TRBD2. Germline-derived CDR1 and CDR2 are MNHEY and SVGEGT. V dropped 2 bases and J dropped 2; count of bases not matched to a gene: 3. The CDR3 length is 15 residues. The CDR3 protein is CASSYPLAGAYEQYF. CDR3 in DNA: TGTGCCAGCAGTTACCCTCTAGCGGGGGCCTACGAGCAGTACTTC.

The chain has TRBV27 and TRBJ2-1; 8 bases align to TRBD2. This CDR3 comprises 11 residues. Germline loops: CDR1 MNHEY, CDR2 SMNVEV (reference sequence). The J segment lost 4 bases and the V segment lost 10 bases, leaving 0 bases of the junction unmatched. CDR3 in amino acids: CATSGYNEQFF. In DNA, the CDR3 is TGTGCCACTAGCGGGTACAATGAGCAGTTCTTC.

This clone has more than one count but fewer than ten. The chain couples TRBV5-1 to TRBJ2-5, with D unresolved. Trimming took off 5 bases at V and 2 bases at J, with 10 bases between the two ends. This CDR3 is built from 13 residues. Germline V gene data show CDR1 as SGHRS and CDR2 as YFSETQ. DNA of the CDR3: TGCGCCAGCAGGGTTAGCTATCAAGAGACCCAGTACTTC. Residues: CASRVSYQETQYF.

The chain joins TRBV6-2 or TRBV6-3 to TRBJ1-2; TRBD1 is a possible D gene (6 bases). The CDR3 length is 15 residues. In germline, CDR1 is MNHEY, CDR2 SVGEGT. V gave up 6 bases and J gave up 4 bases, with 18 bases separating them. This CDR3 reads CASSPGHTSVYGYTF. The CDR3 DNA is TGTGCCAGCAGCCCGGGACACACCTCAGTCTATGGCTACACCTTC.

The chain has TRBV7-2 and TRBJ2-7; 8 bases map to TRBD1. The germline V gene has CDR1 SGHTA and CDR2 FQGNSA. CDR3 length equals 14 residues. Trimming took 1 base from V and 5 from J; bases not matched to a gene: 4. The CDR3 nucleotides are TGTGCCAGCAGCTTAGGGTTACAGGGGGACGAGCAGTACTTC. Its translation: CASSLGLQGDEQYF. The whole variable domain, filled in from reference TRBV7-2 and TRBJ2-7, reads GAGVSQSPSNKVTEKGKDVELRCDPISGHTALYWYRQSLGQGLEFLIYFQGNSAPDKSGLPSDRFSAERTGGSVSTLTIQRTQQEDSAVYLCASSLGLQGDEQYFGPGTRLTVT.

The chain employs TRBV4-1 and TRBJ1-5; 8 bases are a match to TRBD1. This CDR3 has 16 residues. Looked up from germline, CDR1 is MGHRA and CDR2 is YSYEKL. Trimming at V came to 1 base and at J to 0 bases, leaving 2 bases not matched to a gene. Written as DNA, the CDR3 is TGCGCCAGCAGCCAAGGGGACAGGAGTAGCAATCAGCCCCAGCATTTT. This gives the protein CASSQGDRSSNQPQHF.

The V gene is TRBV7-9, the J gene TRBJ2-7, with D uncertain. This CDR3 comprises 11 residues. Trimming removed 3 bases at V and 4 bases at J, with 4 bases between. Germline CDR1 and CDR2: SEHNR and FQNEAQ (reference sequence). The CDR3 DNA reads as TGTGCCAGCAGCTTCCAGTACGAGCAGTACTTC. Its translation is CASSFQYEQYF.

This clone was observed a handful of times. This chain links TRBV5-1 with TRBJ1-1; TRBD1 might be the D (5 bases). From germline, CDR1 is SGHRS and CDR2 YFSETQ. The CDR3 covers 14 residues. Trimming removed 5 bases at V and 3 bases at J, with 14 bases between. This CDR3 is CASRFQGGDTEAFF. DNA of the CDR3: TGCGCCAGCAGGTTCCAGGGTGGGGACACTGAAGCTTTCTTT.

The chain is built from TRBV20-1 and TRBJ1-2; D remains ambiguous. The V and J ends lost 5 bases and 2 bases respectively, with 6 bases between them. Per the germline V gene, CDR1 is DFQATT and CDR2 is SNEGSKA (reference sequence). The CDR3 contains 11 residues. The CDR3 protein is CSAGQNYGYTF. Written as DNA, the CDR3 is TGCAGTGCTGGCCAAAACTATGGCTACACCTTC.

The DNA of the CDR3 is TGTGCCAGCAGCCCCCGAGGGACAGGGGTCACCGGGGAGCTGTTTTTT. It yields the protein CASSPRGTGVTGELFF. This chain uses TRBV9 with TRBJ2-2; 10 positions agree with TRBD1. The CDR3 sequence is 16 residues long. Looked up from germline, CDR1 is SGDLS and CDR2 is YYNGEE. J gave up 4 bases and V 4 bases, and 7 bases lay outside the gene matches.

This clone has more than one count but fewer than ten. The CDR3 is CASSLATGTYEQYV. DNA of the CDR3: TGTGCCAGCAGCTTAGCGACGGGAACCTACGAGCAGTACGTC. The rearrangement joins TRBV7-8 to TRBJ2-7; the D gene is possibly TRBD2 (5 bases). The V end lost 0 bases, the J end lost 2 bases, and 8 bases lay between the germline ends. This CDR3 region has 14 residues. The V gene's germline CDR1 is SGHVS and CDR2 FQNEAQ.

DNA for the CDR3: TGTGCCAGCAGTCCCCAACAGGAATTGAAGGAGACCCAGTACTTC. Translation: CASSPQQELKETQYF. The rearrangement links TRBV2 to TRBJ2-5; a weak D match, TRBD1 (5 bases). The CDR3 has 15 amino acids. Trimming took 5 bases from V and 5 from J, leaving 18 bases between them. Germline lookup yields CDR1 SNHLY and CDR2 FYNNEI.

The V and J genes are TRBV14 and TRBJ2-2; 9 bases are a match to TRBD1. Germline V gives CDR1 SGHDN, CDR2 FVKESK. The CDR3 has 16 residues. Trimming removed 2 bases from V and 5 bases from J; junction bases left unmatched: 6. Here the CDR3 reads CASSQLGTGRTGELFF. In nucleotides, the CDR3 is TGTGCCAGCAGCCAATTGGGGACAGGGCGGACCGGGGAGCTGTTTTTT.

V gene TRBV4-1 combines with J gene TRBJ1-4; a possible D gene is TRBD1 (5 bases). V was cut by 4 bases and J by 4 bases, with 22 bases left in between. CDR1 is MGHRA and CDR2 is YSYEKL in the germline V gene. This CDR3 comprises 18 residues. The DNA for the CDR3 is TGCGCCAGCAGCCCTCTCAGAACAGGCCTGGGGCTTAATGAAAAACTGTTTTTT. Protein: CASSPLRTGLGLNEKLFF.

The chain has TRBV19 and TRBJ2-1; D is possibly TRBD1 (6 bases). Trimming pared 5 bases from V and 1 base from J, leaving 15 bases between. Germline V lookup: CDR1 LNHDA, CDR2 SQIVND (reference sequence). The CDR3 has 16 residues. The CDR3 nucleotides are TGTGCCAGTAGTTCCCAGGGGAGTAGGTCCTACAATGAGCAGTTCTTC. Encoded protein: CASSSQGSRSYNEQFF.

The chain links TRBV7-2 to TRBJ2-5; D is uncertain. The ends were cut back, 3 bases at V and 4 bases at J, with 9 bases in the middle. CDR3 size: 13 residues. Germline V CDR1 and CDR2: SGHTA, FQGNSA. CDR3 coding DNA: TGTGCCAGCAGCTTCAGACAAGTAGAGACCCAGTACTTC. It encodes CASSFRQVETQYF.

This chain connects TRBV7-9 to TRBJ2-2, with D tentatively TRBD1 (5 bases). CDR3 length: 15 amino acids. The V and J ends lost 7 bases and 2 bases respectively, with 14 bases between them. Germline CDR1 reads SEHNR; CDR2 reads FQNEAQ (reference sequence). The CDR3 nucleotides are TGTGCCAGCAACCCTGGGGCTCTCAACACCGGGGAGCTGTTTTTT. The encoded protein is CASNPGALNTGELFF.

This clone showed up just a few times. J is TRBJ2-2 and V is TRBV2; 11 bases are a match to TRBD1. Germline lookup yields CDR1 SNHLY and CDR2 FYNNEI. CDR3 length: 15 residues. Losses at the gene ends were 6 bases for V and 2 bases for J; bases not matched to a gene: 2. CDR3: CASRGTGGNTGELFF. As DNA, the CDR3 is TGTGCCAGCAGGGGGACAGGGGGAAACACCGGGGAGCTGTTTTTT.

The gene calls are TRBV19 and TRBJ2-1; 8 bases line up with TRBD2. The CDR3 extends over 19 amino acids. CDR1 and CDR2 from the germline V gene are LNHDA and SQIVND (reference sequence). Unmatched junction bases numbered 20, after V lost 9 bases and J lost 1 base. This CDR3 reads CARTTQAGALYLSYNEQFF. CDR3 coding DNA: TGTGCCAGGACGACCCAAGCGGGGGCCCTTTACCTTTCCTACAATGAGCAGTTCTTC.

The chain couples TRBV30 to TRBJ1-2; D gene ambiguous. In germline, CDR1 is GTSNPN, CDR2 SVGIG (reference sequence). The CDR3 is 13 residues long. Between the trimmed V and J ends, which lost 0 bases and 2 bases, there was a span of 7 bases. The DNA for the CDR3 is TGTGCCTGGAGTGTACCCGGGAACTATGGCTACACCTTC. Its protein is CAWSVPGNYGYTF.

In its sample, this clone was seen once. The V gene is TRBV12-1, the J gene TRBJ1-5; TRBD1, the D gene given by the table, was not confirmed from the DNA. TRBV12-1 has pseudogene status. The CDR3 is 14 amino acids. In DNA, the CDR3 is TGTGCCAGCAGCCCTGGGACAGGTGATCAGCCCCAGCATTTT. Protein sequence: CASSPGTGDQPQHF.

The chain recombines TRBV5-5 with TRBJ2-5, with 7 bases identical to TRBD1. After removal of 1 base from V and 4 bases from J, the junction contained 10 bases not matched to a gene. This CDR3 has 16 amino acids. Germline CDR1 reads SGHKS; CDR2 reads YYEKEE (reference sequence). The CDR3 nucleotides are TGTGCCAGCAGCTTGAACGCCGGAGCAGGGGGAGAGACCCAGTACTTC. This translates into CASSLNAGAGGETQYF.

DNA for the CDR3: TGTGCCAGCAGCCTTCCAGGGACTGGGGCCAACGTCCTGACTTTC. Translation: CASSLPGTGANVLTF. This chain joins TRBV3-1 (or the pseudogene TRBV3-2) and TRBJ2-6, with D possibly TRBD1 on 5 matching bases. V gave up 4 bases and J gave up 2 bases, with 9 bases separating them. This CDR3 region has 15 residues. CDR1 LGHDT and CDR2 YNNKEL come from the germline V gene (reference sequence).

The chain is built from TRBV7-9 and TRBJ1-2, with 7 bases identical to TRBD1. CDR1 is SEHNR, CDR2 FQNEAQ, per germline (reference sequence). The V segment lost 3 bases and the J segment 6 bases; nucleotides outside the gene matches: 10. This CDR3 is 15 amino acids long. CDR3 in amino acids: CASSLSSQGFHGYTF. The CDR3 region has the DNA TGTGCCAGCAGCTTGTCCTCACAGGGGTTTCATGGCTACACCTTC. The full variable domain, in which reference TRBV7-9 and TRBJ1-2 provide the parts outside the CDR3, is DTGVSQNPRHKITKRGQNVTFRCDPISEHNRLYWYRQTLGQGPEFLTYFQNEAQLEKSRLLSDRFSAERPKGSFSTLEIQRTEQGDSAMYLCASSLSSQGFHGYTFGSGTRLTVV.

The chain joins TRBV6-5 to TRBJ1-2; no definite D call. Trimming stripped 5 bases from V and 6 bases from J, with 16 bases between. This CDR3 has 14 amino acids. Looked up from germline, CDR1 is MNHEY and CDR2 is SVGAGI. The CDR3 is CASSPSVGVDGYTF. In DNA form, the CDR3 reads TGTGCCAGCAGTCCCTCAGTCGGGGTTGATGGCTACACCTTC.